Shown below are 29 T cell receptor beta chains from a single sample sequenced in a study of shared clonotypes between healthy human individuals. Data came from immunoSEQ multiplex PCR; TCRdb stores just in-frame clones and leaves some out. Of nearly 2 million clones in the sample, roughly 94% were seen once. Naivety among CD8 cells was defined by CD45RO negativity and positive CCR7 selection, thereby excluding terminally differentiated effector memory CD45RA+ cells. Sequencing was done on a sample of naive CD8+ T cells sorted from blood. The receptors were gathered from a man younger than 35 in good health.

The DNA for the CDR3 is TGCGCCAGCAGTGAGTCAGGAGGGGGGGTGACCTACGAGCAGTACTTC. Its translation is CASSESGGGVTYEQYF. The chain combines TRBV10-2 with TRBJ2-7, with D possibly TRBD2 on 7 matching bases. The V end lost 0 bases, the J end lost 2 bases, and 14 bases lay between the germline ends. The CDR3 has 16 residues. Germline V lookup: CDR1 WSHSY, CDR2 SAAADI.

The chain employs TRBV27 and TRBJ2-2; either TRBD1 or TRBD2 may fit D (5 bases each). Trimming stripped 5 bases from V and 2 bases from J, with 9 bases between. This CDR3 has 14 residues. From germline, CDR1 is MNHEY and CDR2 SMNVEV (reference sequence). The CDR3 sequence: CASSGGYNTGELFF. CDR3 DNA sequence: TGTGCCAGCAGTGGGGGTTATAACACCGGGGAGCTGTTTTTT.

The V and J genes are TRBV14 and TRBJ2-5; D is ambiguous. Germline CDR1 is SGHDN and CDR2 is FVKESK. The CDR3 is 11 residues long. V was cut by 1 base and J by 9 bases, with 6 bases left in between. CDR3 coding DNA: TGTGCCAGCAGCCAAGGGTGGGCCCAGTACTTC. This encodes CASSQGWAQYF.

The chain's CDR3 is CASSEAGLLSNEQYF. CDR3 in DNA: TGTGCCAGCAGTGAGGCGGGACTCTTATCTAACGAGCAGTACTTC. The V gene is TRBV11-2, the J gene TRBJ2-7, with D perhaps TRBD2 (6 bases). The CDR3 consists of 15 residues. The V end was cut by 6 bases, the J end by 5 bases, with 20 bases between. CDR1 and CDR2 from the germline V gene are SGHAT and FQNNGV.

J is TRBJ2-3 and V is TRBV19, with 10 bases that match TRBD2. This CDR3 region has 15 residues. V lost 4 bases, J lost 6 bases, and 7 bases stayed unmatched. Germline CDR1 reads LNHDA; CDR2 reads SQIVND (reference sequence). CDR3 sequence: CASSTPGLATDTQYF. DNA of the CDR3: TGTGCCAGTAGTACCCCGGGACTAGCGACCGATACGCAGTATTTT.

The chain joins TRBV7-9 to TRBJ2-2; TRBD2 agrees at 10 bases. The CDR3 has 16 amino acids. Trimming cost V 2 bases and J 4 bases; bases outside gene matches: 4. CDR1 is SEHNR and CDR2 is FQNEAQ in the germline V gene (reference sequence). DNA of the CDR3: TGTGCCAGCAGCTTATATGGACTAGCGGCCACCGGGGAGCTGTTTTTT. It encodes CASSLYGLAATGELFF. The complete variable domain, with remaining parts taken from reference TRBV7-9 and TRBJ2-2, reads DTGVSQNPRHKITKRGQNVTFRCDPISEHNRLYWYRQTLGQGPEFLTYFQNEAQLEKSRLLSDRFSAERPKGSFSTLEIQRTEQGDSAMYLCASSLYGLAATGELFFGEGSRLTVL.

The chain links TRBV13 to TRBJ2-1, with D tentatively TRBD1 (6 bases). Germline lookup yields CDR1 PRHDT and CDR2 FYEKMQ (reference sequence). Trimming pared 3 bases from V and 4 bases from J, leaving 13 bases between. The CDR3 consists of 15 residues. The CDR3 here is CASSFRDISYNEQFF. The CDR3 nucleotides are TGTGCCAGCAGCTTTCGGGACATTTCTTACAATGAGCAGTTCTTC.

Here the CDR3 reads CASSLWNEQYF. CDR3 nucleotide sequence: TGTGCCAGCAGCCTCTGGAACGAGCAGTACTTC. V gene TRBV11-2 combines with J gene TRBJ2-7; the D is unclear. The CDR3 covers 11 residues. The V gene's germline CDR1 is SGHAT and CDR2 FQNNGV. V lost 5 bases, J lost 5 bases, and 7 bases lay in between.

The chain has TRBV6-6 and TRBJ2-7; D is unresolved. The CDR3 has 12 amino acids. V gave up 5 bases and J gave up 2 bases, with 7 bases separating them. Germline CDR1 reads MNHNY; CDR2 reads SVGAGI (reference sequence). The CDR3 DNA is TGTGCCAGCAGTCCCCACACCTACGAGCAGTACTTC. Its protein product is CASSPHTYEQYF.

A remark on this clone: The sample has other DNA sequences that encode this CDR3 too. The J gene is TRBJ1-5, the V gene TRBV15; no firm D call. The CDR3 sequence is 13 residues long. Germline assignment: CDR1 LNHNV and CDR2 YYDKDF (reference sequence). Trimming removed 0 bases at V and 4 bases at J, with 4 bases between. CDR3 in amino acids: CATSRDLNQPQHF. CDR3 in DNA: TGTGCCACCAGCAGAGATTTGAATCAGCCCCAGCATTTT. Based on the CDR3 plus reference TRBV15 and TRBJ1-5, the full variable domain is DAMVIQNPRYQVTQFGKPVTLSCSQTLNHNVMYWYQQKSSQAPKLLFHYYDKDFNNEADTPDNFQSRRPNTSFCFLDIRSPGLGDTAMYLCATSRDLNQPQHFGDGTRLSIL.

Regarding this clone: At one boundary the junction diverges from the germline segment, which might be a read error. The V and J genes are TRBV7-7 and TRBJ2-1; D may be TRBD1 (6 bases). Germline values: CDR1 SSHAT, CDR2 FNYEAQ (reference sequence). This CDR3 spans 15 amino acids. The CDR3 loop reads CASSLNREPYNEQFF. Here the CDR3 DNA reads TGTGCTAGCAGCCTAAACAGGGAGCCCTACAATGAGCAGTTCTTC. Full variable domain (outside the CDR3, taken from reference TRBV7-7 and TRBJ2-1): GAGVSQSPRYKVTKRGQDVTLRCDPISSHATLYWYQQALGQGPEFLTYFNYEAQPDKSGLPSDRFSAERPEGSISTLTIQRTEQRDSAMYRCASSLNREPYNEQFFGPGTRLTVL.

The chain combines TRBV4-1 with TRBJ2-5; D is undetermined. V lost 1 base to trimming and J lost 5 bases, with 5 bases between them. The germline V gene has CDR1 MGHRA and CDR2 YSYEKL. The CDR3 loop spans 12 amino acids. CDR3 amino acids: CASSQAMETQYF. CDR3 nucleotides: TGCGCCAGCAGCCAAGCGATGGAGACCCAGTACTTC.

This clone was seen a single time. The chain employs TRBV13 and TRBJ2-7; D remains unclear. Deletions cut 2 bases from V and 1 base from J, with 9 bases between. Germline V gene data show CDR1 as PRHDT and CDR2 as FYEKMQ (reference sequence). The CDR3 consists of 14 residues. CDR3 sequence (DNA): TGTGCCAGCAGCTTAACATCCGAATCCTACGAGCAGTACTTC. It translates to CASSLTSESYEQYF.

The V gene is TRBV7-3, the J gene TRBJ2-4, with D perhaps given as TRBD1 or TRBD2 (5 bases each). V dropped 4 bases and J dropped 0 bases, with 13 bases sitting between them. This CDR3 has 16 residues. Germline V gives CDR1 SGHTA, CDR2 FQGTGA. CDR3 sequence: CASSCRDELAKNIQYF. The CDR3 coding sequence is TGTGCCAGCAGCTGCCGGGACGAATTAGCCAAAAACATTCAGTACTTC.

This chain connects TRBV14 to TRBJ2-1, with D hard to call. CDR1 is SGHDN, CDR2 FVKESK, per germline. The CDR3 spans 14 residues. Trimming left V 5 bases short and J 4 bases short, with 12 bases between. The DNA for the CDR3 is TGTGCCAGCAGCTCTCCAGGCGGATACAATGAGCAGTTCTTC. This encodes CASSSPGGYNEQFF.

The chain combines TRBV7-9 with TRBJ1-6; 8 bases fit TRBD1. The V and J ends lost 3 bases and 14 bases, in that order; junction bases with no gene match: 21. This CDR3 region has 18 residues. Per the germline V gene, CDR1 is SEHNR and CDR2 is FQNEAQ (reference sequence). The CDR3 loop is CASSFEDDPGTGPNSLHF. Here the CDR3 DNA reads TGTGCCAGCAGCTTCGAGGACGACCCAGGGACAGGACCCAATTCCCTCCACTTT.

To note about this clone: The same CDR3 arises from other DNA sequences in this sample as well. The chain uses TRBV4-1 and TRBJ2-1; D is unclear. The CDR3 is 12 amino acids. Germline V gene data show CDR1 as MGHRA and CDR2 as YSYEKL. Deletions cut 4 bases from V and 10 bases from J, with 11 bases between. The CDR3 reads CASSPPRGEQFF. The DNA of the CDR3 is TGCGCCAGCAGCCCCCCCCGTGGGGAGCAGTTCTTC.

The CDR3 sequence is CASSQTEDYSGNTIYF. DNA for the CDR3: TGTGCCAGCAGCCAAACGGAGGACTACTCTGGAAACACCATATATTTT. This chain links TRBV7-9 with TRBJ1-3; D call uncertain. Trimming stripped 5 bases from V and 0 bases from J, with 14 bases between. Germline CDR1 SEHNR, CDR2 FQNEAQ (reference sequence). The CDR3 runs 16 residues.

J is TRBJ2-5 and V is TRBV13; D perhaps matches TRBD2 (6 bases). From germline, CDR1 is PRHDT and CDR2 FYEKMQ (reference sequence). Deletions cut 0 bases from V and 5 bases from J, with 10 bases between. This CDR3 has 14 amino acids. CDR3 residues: CASSLGGLAETQYF. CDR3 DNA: TGTGCCAGCAGCTTAGGCGGGCTAGCGGAGACCCAGTACTTC.

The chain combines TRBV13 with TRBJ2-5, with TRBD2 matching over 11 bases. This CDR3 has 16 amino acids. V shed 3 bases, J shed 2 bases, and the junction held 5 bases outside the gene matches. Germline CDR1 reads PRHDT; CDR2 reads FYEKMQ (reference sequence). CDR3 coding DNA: TGTGCCAGCAGCTTTTCCTTAGCGGGGGGGCAAGAGACCCAGTACTTC. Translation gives CASSFSLAGGQETQYF.

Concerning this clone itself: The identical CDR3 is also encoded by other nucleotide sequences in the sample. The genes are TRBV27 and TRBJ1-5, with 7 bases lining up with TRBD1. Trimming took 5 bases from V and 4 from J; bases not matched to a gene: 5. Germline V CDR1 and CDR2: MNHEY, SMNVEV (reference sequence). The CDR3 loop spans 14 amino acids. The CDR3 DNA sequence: TGTGCCAGCAGTCTCAGACAGGGAAATCAGCCCCAGCATTTT. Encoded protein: CASSLRQGNQPQHF.

CDR3 loop: CASSPGTGSDEAFF. The DNA for the CDR3 is TGTGCCAGCAGCCCCGGAACAGGGAGTGATGAAGCTTTCTTT. The chain uses TRBV11-2 and TRBJ1-1; D might be TRBD1 (6 bases). Per the germline V gene, CDR1 is SGHAT and CDR2 is FQNNGV. Trimming shortened V by 5 bases and J by 7 bases, and 17 bases separated the two germline ends. The CDR3 totals 14 residues.

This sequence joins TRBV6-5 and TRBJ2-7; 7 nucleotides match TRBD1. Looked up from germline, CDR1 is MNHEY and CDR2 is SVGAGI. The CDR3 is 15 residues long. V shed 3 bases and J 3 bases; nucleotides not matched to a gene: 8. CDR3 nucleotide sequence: TGTGCCAGCAGTTATACCGGGACAGTTCTCTACGAGCAGTACTTC. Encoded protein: CASSYTGTVLYEQYF.

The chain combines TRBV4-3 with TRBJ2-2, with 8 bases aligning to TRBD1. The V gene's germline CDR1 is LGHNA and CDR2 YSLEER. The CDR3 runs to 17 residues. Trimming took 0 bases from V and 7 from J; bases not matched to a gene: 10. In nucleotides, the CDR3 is TGCGCCAGCAGCCAAGATAATATGGACAGGGTTAACGGGGAGCTGTTTTTT. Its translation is CASSQDNMDRVNGELFF.

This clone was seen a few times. In DNA, the CDR3 is TGTGCCAGCAGTGGTCTAGGGATAAACGAGCAGTACTTC. This gives the protein CASSGLGINEQYF. J is TRBJ2-7 and V is TRBV2, with D hard to call. Trimming cost V 4 bases and J 5 bases, with 12 bases left between them. The CDR3 spans 13 residues. In germline, CDR1 is SNHLY, CDR2 FYNNEI. Using reference TRBV2 and TRBJ2-7 for the parts outside the CDR3, the full variable domain is EPEVTQTPSHQVTQMGQEVILRCVPISNHLYFYWYRQILGQKVEFLVSFYNNEISEKSEIFDDQFSVERPDGSNFTLKIRSTKLEDSAMYFCASSGLGINEQYFGPGTRLTVT.

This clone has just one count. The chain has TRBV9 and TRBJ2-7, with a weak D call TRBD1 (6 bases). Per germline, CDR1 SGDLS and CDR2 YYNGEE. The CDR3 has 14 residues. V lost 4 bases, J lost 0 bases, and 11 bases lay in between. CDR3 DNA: TGTGCCAGCAGCTTCCGGGACAACTCCTACGAGCAGTACTTC. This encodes CASSFRDNSYEQYF. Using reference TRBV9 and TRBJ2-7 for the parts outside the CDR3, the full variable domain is DSGVTQTPKHLITATGQRVTLRCSPRSGDLSVYWYQQSLDQGLQFLIQYYNGEERAKGNILERFSAQQFPDLHSELNLSSLELGDSALYFCASSFRDNSYEQYFGPGTRLTVT.

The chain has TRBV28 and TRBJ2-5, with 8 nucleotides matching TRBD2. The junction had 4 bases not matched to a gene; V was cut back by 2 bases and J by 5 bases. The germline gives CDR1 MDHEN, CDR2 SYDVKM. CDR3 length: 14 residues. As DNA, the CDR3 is TGTGCCAGCAGTTTAACGGGGGGGACGGAGACCCAGTACTTC. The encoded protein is CASSLTGGTETQYF.

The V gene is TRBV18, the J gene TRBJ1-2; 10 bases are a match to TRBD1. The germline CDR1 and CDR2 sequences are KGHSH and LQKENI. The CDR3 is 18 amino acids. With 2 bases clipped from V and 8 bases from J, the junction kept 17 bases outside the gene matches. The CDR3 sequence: CASSPMNSLGQGLAGYTF. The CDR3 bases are TGTGCCAGCTCACCAATGAATAGTCTGGGACAGGGGTTAGCCGGCTACACCTTC.

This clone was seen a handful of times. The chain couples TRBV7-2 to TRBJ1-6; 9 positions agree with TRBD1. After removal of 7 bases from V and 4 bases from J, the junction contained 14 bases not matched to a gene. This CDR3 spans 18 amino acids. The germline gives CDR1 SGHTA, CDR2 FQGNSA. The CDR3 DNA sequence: TGTGCCAGCAAACCGGGACAGGGCGACTGGACTTATAATTCACCCCTCCACTTT. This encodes CASKPGQGDWTYNSPLHF.